Listed here are 18 T cell receptor beta chains from one sample, sequenced in a study of T cells expressing NK-cell markers (dated by TCRdb to the early 2020s). Libraries were built with 5' RACE. Sequencing was carried out with an Illumina HiSeq 2000. Following TCRdb reprocessing, every CDR3 protein sequence forms one entry, and DNA is not provided. Per the sample table, the count is about 170,000 distinct CDR3 sequences. The ten largest clones take up roughly a fifth of the sample. Sequencing input: blood T cells: a sorted CD56 or NKG2C T cell subset, CD4+ or CD8+ T cells, or bulk PBMC T cells (not recorded which). These receptors came from a man aged 18 to 69 in good health.

The rearrangement joins TRBV20-1 to TRBJ2-7; the TCRdb D gene call, TRBD1, has no DNA to confirm it. The CDR3 sequence is 14 residues long. CDR1 is DFQATT and CDR2 is SNEGSKA in the germline V gene (reference sequence). CDR3 sequence: CSARSGTGAYEQYF.

The V gene is TRBV12-3 or TRBV12-4, the J gene TRBJ2-3; TCRdb lists TRBD2, though no DNA is available to test this call. CDR3 length: 17 residues. This CDR3 reads CASSLAGPKSGTDTQYF.

The chain employs TRBV15 and TRBJ2-3; checking the TCRdb D call of TRBD2 is not possible without DNA. CDR1 is LNHNV and CDR2 is YYDKDF in the germline V gene (reference sequence). The CDR3 sequence is 15 residues long. The CDR3: CATSRVSDGTDTQYF.

V usage is TRBV10-3 and J usage is TRBJ2-7; checking the TCRdb D call of TRBD2 is not possible without DNA. Germline V lookup: CDR1 ENHRY, CDR2 SYGVKD. The length of the CDR3 is 12 residues. CDR3 protein: CAIRAGFEEQYF.

This CDR3 is CASNADRGYEQYF. The rearrangement links TRBV13 to TRBJ2-7; lacking DNA, the TRBD1 call made by TCRdb goes unchecked. Germline CDR1 is PRHDT and CDR2 is FYEKMQ (reference sequence). There are 13 residues in the CDR3.

This chain links TRBV4-1 with TRBJ1-1. The CDR3 runs to 17 residues. Looked up from germline, CDR1 is MGHRA and CDR2 is YSYEKL. This CDR3 is CASSPRDGPPMNTEAFF.

The rearrangement joins TRBV6-5 to TRBJ2-7; lacking DNA, the TRBD1 call made by TCRdb goes unchecked. From germline, CDR1 is MNHEY and CDR2 SVGAGI. This CDR3 region has 17 residues. This CDR3 reads CASSNQIEGTGAYEQYF.

This chain uses TRBV3-1 with TRBJ2-5; TCRdb gives TRBD1 as the D gene, but with no DNA this cannot be confirmed. The CDR3 is 15 amino acids. Germline CDR1 is LGHDT and CDR2 is YNNKEL (reference sequence). CDR3 region: CASSHRDRKEETQYF.

J is TRBJ1-1 and V is TRBV5-1. The CDR3 is made up of 13 amino acids. CDR1 SGHRS and CDR2 YFSETQ come from the germline V gene. The chain's CDR3 is CASREDLNTEAFF.

The chain carries TRBV14 and TRBJ1-1; TCRdb's D gene call, TRBD1, goes unchecked for lack of DNA. The CDR3 is 15 residues long. Germline V gene lookup returns CDR1 SGHDN and CDR2 FVKESK. The CDR3 protein is CASSPQNRGITEAFF.

V is TRBV19 and J is TRBJ2-2; TCRdb's D gene call, TRBD1, goes unchecked for lack of DNA. The CDR3 is 14 residues long. Per the germline V gene, CDR1 is LNHDA and CDR2 is SQIVND (reference sequence). CDR3: CASSIDRGTGELFF.

This chain links TRBV9 with TRBJ2-3; TCRdb reports TRBD1, a call that lacks DNA to check it against. Germline values: CDR1 SGDLS, CDR2 YYNGEE. This CDR3 region has 15 residues. The CDR3 here is CASSLLAGALDTQYF.

This chain joins TRBV2 and TRBJ2-5. The CDR3 sequence is 15 residues long. The germline CDR1 and CDR2 sequences are SNHLY and FYNNEI. CDR3 sequence reads: CASSELEMLQETQYF.

This rearrangement joins TRBV5-1 to TRBJ2-1; lacking DNA, the TRBD2 call made by TCRdb goes unchecked. The CDR3 runs to 16 residues. Germline lookup yields CDR1 SGHRS and CDR2 YFSETQ. The CDR3 is CASSLDGTSGYNEQFF. The full variable domain, its missing parts supplied by reference TRBV5-1 and TRBJ2-1, is KAGVTQTPRYLIKTRGQQVTLSCSPISGHRSVSWYQQTPGQGLQFLFEYFSETQRNKGNFPGRFSGRQFSNSRSEMNVSTLELGDSALYLCASSLDGTSGYNEQFFGPGTRLTVL.

V and J are TRBV5-3 and TRBJ1-5. TRBV5-3 is marked as an open reading frame, function uncertain. CDR3 length: 14 residues. CDR3 amino acids: CAERGGALNQPQHF.

The genes are TRBV2 and TRBJ2-2; the TCRdb D gene call, TRBD1, has no DNA to confirm it. Germline CDR1 and CDR2: SNHLY and FYNNEI. The CDR3 length is 14 residues. CDR3 sequence: CANQGDRGTGELFF.

The rearrangement uses TRBV27 and TRBJ1-6. This CDR3 has 13 residues. CDR1 and CDR2 (germline): MNHEY, SMNVEV (reference sequence). The CDR3 is CATRSGGRSPLHF.

J is TRBJ2-7 and V is TRBV5-4; TCRdb's assignment of TRBD2 cannot be checked, as there is no DNA. CDR3 length: 15 residues. The germline gives CDR1 SGHNT, CDR2 YYREEE (reference sequence). CDR3: CASSLRGAPSYEQYF.